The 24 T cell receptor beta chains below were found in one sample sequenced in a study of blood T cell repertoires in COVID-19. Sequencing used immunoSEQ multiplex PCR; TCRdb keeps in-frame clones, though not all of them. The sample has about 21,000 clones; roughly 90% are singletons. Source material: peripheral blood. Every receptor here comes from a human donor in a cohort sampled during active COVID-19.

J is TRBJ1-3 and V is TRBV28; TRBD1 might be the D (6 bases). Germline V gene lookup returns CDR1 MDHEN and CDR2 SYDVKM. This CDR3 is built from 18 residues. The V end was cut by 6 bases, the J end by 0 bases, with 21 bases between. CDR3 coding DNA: TGTGCCAGCAGCCACTTGCGTACAGGGATTAGCTCTGGAAACACCATATATTTT. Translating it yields CASSHLRTGISSGNTIYF.

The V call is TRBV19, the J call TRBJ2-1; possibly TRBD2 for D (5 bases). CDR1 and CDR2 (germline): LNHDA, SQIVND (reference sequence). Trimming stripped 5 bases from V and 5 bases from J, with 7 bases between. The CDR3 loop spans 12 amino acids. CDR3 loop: CASSPLDNEQFF. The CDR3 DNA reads TGTGCCAGTAGTCCACTAGACAATGAGCAGTTCTTC.

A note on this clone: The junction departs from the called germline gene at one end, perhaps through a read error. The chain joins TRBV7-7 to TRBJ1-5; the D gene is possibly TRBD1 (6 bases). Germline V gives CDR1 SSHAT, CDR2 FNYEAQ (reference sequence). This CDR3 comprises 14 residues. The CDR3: CASSLAKGDQPQHF. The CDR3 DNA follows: TGTGCTAGCAGCTTAGCCAAGGGGGATCAGCCCCAGCATTTT. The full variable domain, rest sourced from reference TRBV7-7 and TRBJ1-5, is GAGVSQSPRYKVTKRGQDVTLRCDPISSHATLYWYQQALGQGPEFLTYFNYEAQPDKSGLPSDRFSAERPEGSISTLTIQRTEQRDSAMYRCASSLAKGDQPQHFGDGTRLSIL.

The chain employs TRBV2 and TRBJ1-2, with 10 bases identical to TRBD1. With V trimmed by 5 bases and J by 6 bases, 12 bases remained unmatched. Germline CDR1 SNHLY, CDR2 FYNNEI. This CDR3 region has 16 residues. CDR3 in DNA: TGTGCCAGCAGTTCTCCTTCCCGGACAGGGGGTCATGGCTACACCTTC. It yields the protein CASSSPSRTGGHGYTF.

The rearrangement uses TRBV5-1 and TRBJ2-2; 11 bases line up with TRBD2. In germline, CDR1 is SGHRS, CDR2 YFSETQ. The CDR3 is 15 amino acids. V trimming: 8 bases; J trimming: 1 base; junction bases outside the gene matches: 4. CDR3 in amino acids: CASTGTSGNTGELFF. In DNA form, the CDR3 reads TGCGCCAGTACGGGGACTAGCGGGAACACCGGGGAGCTGTTTTTT.

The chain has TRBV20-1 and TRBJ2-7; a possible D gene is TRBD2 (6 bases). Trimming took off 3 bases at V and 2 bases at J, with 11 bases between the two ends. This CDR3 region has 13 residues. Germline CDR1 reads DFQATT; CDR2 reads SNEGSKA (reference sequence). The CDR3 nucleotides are TGCAGTGCTAGTTCCCTAGCGACCTACGAGCAGTACTTC. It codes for CSASSLATYEQYF.

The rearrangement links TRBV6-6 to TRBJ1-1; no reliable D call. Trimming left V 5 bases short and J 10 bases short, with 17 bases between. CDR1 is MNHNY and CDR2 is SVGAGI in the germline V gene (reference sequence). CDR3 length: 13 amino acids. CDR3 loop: CASSRMAGIGAFF. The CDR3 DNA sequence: TGTGCCAGCAGTCGGATGGCGGGGATAGGAGCTTTCTTT.

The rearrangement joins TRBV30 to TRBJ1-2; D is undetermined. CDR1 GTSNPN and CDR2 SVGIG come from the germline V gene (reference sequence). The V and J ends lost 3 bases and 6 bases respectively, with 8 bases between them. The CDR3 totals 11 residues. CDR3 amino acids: CAWSRRDGYTF. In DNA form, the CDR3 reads TGTGCCTGGAGCCGACGGGATGGCTACACCTTC.

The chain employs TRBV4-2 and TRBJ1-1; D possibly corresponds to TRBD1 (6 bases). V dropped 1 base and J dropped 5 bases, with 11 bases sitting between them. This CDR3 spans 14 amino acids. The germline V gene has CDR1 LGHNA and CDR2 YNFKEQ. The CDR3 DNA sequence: TGTGCCAGCAGCCAAGGGACAGAGGTAACTGAAGCTTTCTTT. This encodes CASSQGTEVTEAFF.

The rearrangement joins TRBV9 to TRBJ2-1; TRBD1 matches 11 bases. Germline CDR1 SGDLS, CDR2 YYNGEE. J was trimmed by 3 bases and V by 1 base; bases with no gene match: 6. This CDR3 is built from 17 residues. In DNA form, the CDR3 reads TGTGCCAGCAGCGTATCTGGGACAGGGGGTAACTACAATGAGCAGTTCTTC. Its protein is CASSVSGTGGNYNEQFF.

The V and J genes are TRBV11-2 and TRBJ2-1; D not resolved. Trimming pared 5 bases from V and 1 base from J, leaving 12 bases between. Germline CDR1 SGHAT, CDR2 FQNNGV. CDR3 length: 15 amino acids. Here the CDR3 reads CASSGGSGSYNEQFF. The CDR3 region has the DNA TGTGCCAGCAGCGGCGGCTCTGGTTCCTACAATGAGCAGTTCTTC.

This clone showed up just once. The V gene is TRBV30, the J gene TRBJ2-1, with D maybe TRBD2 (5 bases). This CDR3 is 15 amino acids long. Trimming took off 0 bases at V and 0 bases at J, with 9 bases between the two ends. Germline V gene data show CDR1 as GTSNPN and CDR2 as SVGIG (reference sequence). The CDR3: CAWSVRRGSYNEQFF. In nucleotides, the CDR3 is TGTGCCTGGAGTGTACGACGGGGCTCCTACAATGAGCAGTTCTTC.

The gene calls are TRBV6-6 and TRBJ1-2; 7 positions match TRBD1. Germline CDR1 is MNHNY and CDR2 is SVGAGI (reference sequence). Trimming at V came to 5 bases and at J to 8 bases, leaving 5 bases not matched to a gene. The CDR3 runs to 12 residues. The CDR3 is CASSGDSWGYTF. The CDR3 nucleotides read TGTGCCAGCAGTGGGGACAGCTGGGGCTACACCTTC.

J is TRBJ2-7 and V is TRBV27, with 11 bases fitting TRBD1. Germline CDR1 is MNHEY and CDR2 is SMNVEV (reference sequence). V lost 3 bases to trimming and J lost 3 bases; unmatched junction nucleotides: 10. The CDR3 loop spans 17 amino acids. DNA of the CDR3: TGTGCCAGCAGTTTTCAGAGTCCCGGGACAGGGGGCTACGAGCAGTACTTC. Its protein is CASSFQSPGTGGYEQYF.

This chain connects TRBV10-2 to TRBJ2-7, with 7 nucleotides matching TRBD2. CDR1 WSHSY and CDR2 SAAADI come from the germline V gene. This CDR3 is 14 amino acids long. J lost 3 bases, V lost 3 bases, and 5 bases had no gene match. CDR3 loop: CASSEGGGYYEQYF. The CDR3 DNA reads TGCGCCAGCAGTGAAGGCGGGGGTTACTACGAGCAGTACTTC.

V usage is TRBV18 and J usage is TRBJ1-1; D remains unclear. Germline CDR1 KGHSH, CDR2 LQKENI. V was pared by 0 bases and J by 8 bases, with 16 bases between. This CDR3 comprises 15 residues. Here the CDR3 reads CASSPPLGGRGEAFF. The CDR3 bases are TGTGCCAGCTCACCACCGCTTGGAGGGCGAGGGGAAGCTTTCTTT.

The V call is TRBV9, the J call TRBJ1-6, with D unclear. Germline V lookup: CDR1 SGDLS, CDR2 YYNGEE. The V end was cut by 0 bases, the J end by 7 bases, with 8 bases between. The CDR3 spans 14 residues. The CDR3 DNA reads TGTGCCAGCAGCGTAGGTGACGGGAATTCACCCCTCCACTTT. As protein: CASSVGDGNSPLHF.

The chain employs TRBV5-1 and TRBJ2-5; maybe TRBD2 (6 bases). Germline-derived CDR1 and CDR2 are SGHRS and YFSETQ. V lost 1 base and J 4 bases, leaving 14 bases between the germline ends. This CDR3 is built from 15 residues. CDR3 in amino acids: CASSLSGAGPETQYF. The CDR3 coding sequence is TGCGCCAGCAGCTTGTCCGGGGCGGGGCCAGAGACCCAGTACTTC.

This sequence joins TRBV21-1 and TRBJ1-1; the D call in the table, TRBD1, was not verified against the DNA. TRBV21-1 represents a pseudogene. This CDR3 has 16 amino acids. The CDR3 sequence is CASSVAWAGVNTEAFF. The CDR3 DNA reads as TGTGCCAGCAGCGTTGCGTGGGCAGGGGTAAACACTGAAGCTTTCTTT.

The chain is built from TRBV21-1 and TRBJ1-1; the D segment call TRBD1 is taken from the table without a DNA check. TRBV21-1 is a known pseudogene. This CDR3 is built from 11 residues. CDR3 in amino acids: CASSHTGKAFF. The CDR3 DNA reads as TGTGCCAGCAGCCACACAGGAAAGGCTTTCTTT.

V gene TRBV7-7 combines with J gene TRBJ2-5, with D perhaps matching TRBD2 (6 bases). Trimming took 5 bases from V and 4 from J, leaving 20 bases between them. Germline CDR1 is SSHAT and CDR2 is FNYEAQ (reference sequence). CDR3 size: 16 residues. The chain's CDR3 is CASSPTLATVLETQYF. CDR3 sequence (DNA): TGTGCCAGCAGCCCCACCCTAGCGACTGTGCTAGAGACCCAGTACTTC.

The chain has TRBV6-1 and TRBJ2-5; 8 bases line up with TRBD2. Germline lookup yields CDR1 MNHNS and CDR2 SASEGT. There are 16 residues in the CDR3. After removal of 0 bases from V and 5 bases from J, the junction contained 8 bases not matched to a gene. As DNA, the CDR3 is TGTGCCAGCAGTGAAGCCGGAGCGGGAGTCTGGGAGACCCAGTACTTC. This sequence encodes CASSEAGAGVWETQYF.

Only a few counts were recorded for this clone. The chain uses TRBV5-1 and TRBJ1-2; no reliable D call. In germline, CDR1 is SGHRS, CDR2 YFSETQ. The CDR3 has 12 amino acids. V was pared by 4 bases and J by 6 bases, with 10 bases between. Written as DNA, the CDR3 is TGCGCCAGCAGCATATCGCGAGATGGCTACACCTTC. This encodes CASSISRDGYTF.

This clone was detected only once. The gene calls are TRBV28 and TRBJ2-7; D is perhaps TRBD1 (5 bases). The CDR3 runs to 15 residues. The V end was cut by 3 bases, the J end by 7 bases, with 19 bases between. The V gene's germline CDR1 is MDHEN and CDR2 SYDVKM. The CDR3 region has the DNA TGTGCCAGCAGTTTTCTGGCGGAAACCCCAGGGGAGCAGTACTTC. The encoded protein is CASSFLAETPGEQYF.